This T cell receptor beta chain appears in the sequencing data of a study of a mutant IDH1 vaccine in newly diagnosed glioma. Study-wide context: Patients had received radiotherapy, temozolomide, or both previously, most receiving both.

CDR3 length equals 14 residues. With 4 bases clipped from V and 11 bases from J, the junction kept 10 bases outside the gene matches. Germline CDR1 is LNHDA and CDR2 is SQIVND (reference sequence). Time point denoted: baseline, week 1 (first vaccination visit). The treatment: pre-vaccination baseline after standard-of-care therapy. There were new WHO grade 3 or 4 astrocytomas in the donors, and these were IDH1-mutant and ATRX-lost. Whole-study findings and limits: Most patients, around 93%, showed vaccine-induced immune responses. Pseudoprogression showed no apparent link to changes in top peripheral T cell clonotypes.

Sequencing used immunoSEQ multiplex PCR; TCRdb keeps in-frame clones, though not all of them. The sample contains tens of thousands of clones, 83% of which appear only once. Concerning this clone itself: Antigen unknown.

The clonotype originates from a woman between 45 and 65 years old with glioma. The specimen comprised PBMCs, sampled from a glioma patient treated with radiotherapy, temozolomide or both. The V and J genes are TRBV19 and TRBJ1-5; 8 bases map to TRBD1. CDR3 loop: CASSSGQGAAAQHF. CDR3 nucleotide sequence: TGTGCCAGTAGTAGCGGACAGGGTGCTGCGGCCCAGCATTTT.